This TCR beta chain was obtained from a study of lymphopenia after photon versus proton radiotherapy. The length of the CDR3 is 15 residues. Trimming at V came to 3 bases and at J to 2 bases, leaving 4 bases not matched to a gene. Germline lookup yields CDR1 SGHVS and CDR2 FQNEAQ. Assay: immunoSEQ multiplex PCR; the TCRdb copy retains only in-frame clones and omits some. The sample gives 70,000 or so clones, 85% to 95% of which show up once; around 2.2% is in the top ten. Material: peripheral blood, obtained from a patient treated with photon-based radiotherapy. The clonotype comes from a woman between 35 and 50 years old with cholangiocarcinoma. The V gene is TRBV7-8, the J gene TRBJ2-7; 10 nucleotides agree with TRBD1. CDR3 nucleotides: TGTGCCAGCAGCTTTGGGGACAGGGGCCCCTACGAGCAGTACTTC. Translated: CASSFGDRGPYEQYF. The full variable domain, with the rest looked up from reference TRBV7-8 and TRBJ2-7, is GAGVSQSPRYKVAKRGQDVALRCDPISGHVSLFWYQQALGQGPEFLTYFQNEAQLDKSGLPSDRFFAERPEGSVSTLKIQRTQQEDSAVYLCASSFGDRGPYEQYFGPGTRLTVT.